The next 19 T cell receptor beta chains were all read from a single sample in a study of T cell responses to AZD1222 COVID-19 vaccine (dated by TCRdb to the early 2020s). Libraries were built with the immunoSEQ multiplex PCR assay. TCRdb took over this immuneACCESS table, retaining in-frame rearrangements with V and J assigned. Such tables are incomplete; in checked studies, under half of the missing clones stem from an unresolved V gene, and the remainder is unexplained. For this sample there are more than 150,000 clones; about 90% appear just once. Of the sample, around 1.9% falls within the top ten clones. The meaning of the sample's time point label: about 28 days (+/-7) after the second vaccine dose. The specimen comprised peripheral blood, sampled 28 days after the second AZD1222 dose. All receptors derive from an adult who received the AZD1222 COVID-19 vaccine.

This clone has only one observation. The J gene is TRBJ2-5, the V gene TRBV27; tentative D call: TRBD1 (5 bases). V was clipped by 3 bases and J by 2 bases, with 13 bases between them. The CDR3 totals 15 residues. Per the germline V gene, CDR1 is MNHEY and CDR2 is SMNVEV (reference sequence). CDR3 DNA: TGTGCCAGCAGTTTGACAGCGACAAATCAAGAGACCCAGTACTTC. Translated, it gives CASSLTATNQETQYF.

The V gene is TRBV27, the J gene TRBJ2-7; tentatively, D is TRBD1 or TRBD2 (7 bases each). From germline, CDR1 is MNHEY and CDR2 SMNVEV (reference sequence). The germline V and J ends were trimmed by 8 bases and 3 bases, with 17 bases remaining between them. There are 14 residues in the CDR3. In DNA, the CDR3 is TGTGCCAGCCAGAGGGGGGGGACAGACTACGAGCAGTACTTC. This encodes CASQRGGTDYEQYF.

J is TRBJ1-5 and V is TRBV12-3 or TRBV12-4; the D is unclear. Between the trimmed V and J ends, which lost 5 bases and 9 bases, there was a span of 11 bases. The CDR3 is 12 amino acids. In DNA, the CDR3 is TGTGCCAGCAGTCCCCCGCGCGGGCCCCAGCATTTT. Its translation is CASSPPRGPQHF.

The chain employs TRBV4-1 and TRBJ1-4, with 7 bases identical to TRBD1. There are 15 residues in the CDR3. V was clipped by 1 base and J by 3 bases; unmatched bases: 2. Germline CDR1 is MGHRA and CDR2 is YSYEKL. The CDR3 coding sequence is TGCGCCAGCAGCCAAGTAGGGGGCCCTAATGAAAAACTGTTTTTT. It translates to CASSQVGGPNEKLFF.

This chain connects TRBV21-1 to TRBJ2-6; the D segment call TRBD2 is taken from the table without a DNA check. TRBV21-1 is classified as a pseudogene. This CDR3 comprises 18 residues. The CDR3 nucleotides are TGTGCCAGCAGCAAACCCGCGGGGGCCCACTCTGGGGCCAACGTCCTGACTTTC. This codes for CASSKPAGAHSGANVLTF.

The V gene is TRBV2, the J gene TRBJ1-5; D is unresolved. V was shortened by 1 base and J by 2 bases, with 12 bases between the two germline ends. Germline V CDR1 and CDR2: SNHLY, FYNNEI. The CDR3 is 16 residues long. CDR3 in amino acids: CASSEVYQTGNQPQHF. The DNA of the CDR3 is TGTGCCAGCAGTGAAGTTTATCAGACCGGCAATCAGCCCCAGCATTTT.

This sequence joins TRBV28 and TRBJ2-2, with D hard to call. The germline V gene encodes CDR1 MDHEN and CDR2 SYDVKM. There are 13 residues in the CDR3. Trimming removed 7 bases at V and 5 bases at J, with 11 bases between. CDR3 residues: CASTDPQTGELFF. In DNA form, the CDR3 reads TGTGCCAGCACCGATCCTCAGACCGGGGAGCTGTTTTTT.

In this sample, this clone turned up a few times. The V and J genes are TRBV27 and TRBJ2-1; no reliable D call. This CDR3 has 13 amino acids. Germline-derived CDR1 and CDR2 are MNHEY and SMNVEV (reference sequence). The germline V and J ends were trimmed by 4 bases and 4 bases, with 8 bases remaining between them. The CDR3 sequence: CASSSLNYNEQFF. The CDR3 nucleotides read TGTGCCAGCAGTTCCCTCAATTACAATGAGCAGTTCTTC.

This chain links TRBV21-1 with TRBJ2-5; the table's D call of TRBD2 was not tested on the DNA. TRBV21-1 is termed a pseudogene. The CDR3 has 13 residues. CDR3 DNA: TGTGCCAGCAGCTGCACACCGGGGAAGACCCAGTACTTC. Protein: CASSCTPGKTQYF.

This clone was counted a single time. This chain joins TRBV14 and TRBJ2-7; D perhaps matches TRBD2 (5 bases). CDR1 SGHDN and CDR2 FVKESK come from the germline V gene. Trimming took 6 bases from V and 5 from J, leaving 17 bases between them. The CDR3 covers 14 residues. The DNA for the CDR3 is TGTGCCAGCAGGAGGAGGCTAATACGCCACGAGCAGTACTTC. The encoded protein is CASRRRLIRHEQYF.

This rearrangement joins TRBV2 to TRBJ1-4; D is undetermined. From germline, CDR1 is SNHLY and CDR2 FYNNEI. This CDR3 region has 12 residues. V was shortened by 4 bases and J by 6 bases, with 6 bases between the two germline ends. The CDR3 reads CASSVQDEKLFF. Here the CDR3 DNA reads TGTGCCAGCAGTGTGCAGGATGAAAAACTGTTTTTT.

The chain carries TRBV27 and TRBJ1-1; weak D call: TRBD1 (5 bases). From germline, CDR1 is MNHEY and CDR2 SMNVEV (reference sequence). With 5 bases removed from V and 4 bases from J, the gap between germline ends came to 14 bases. The CDR3 extends over 14 amino acids. The CDR3 sequence is CASSDSTWGTEAFF. Written as DNA, the CDR3 is TGTGCCAGCAGTGACAGCACCTGGGGCACTGAAGCTTTCTTT.

The chain is built from TRBV2 and TRBJ1-2; 12 nucleotides line up with TRBD1. Germline V gene sequence: CDR1 SNHLY, CDR2 FYNNEI. This CDR3 spans 14 amino acids. V trimming: 6 bases; J trimming: 4 bases; junction bases outside the gene matches: 3. The CDR3 here is CASRGTGGAYGYTF. The CDR3 DNA reads TGTGCCAGCAGGGGGACAGGGGGCGCCTATGGCTACACCTTC.

Remarks on this clone: Its ends do not fully match the called genes, so a read error is possible. The chain employs TRBV3-1 (or the pseudogene TRBV3-2) and TRBJ1-1; D is uncertain. This CDR3 contains 11 residues. Germline V CDR1 and CDR2: LGHDT, YNNKEL (reference sequence). CDR3 bases: TGTGCCAGCAGCCAAGACAGCCTTCGGATCTTT. It specifies CASSQDSLRIF.

The V and J genes are TRBV11-3 and TRBJ2-1; 8 bases map to TRBD2. Germline CDR1 SGHNT, CDR2 YENEEA. The CDR3 covers 13 residues. The J segment lost 8 bases and the V segment lost 6 bases, leaving 6 bases of the junction unmatched. CDR3 bases: TGTGCCAGCAGTCCAACTAGCGGCTATGAGCAGTTCTTC. Encoded protein: CASSPTSGYEQFF. Supplemented by reference TRBV11-3 and TRBJ2-1, the full variable domain reads EAGVVQSPRYKIIEKKQPVAFWCNPISGHNTLYWYLQNLGQGPELLIRYENEEAVDDSQLPKDRFSAERLKGVDSTLKIQPAELGDSAVYLCASSPTSGYEQFFGPGTRLTVL.

The chain links TRBV6-5 to TRBJ2-7, with D possibly being TRBD1 (6 bases). Germline CDR1 is MNHEY and CDR2 is SVGAGI. There are 13 residues in the CDR3. V gave up 5 bases and J gave up 3 bases, with 11 bases separating them. CDR3: CASSRDRNYEQYF. In DNA, the CDR3 is TGTGCCAGCAGTCGTGACAGGAACTACGAGCAGTACTTC.

This clone has only a few counts. This chain joins TRBV28 and TRBJ1-6, with D hard to call. CDR1 and CDR2 from the germline V gene are MDHEN and SYDVKM. Trimming pared 4 bases from V and 5 bases from J, leaving 9 bases between. The CDR3 has 14 residues. CDR3 DNA: TGTGCCAGCAGTTCGGGTCCTGATAATTCACCCCTCCACTTT. Residues: CASSSGPDNSPLHF.

The V and J genes are TRBV28 and TRBJ2-3, with D unclear. The CDR3 loop spans 14 amino acids. V shed 5 bases and J shed 2 bases, with 11 bases lying between them. From germline, CDR1 is MDHEN and CDR2 SYDVKM. CDR3 nucleotide sequence: TGTGCCAGCAGTCAAACCTACCTCACAGATACGCAGTATTTT. It translates to CASSQTYLTDTQYF.

DNA of the CDR3: TGTGCCAGCAGCGCGACAGGGGCTGCCTATGGCTACACCTTC. Translation gives CASSATGAAYGYTF. The chain recombines TRBV9 with TRBJ1-2, with 8 bases matching TRBD1. This CDR3 has 14 amino acids. Germline V gene data show CDR1 as SGDLS and CDR2 as YYNGEE. With 3 bases clipped from V and 4 bases from J, the junction kept 5 bases outside the gene matches.